This T cell receptor (beta chain) was observed in a study of tumor-infiltrating lymphocytes in primary liver carcinoma. Study conclusions and caveats: The top-250-clone fraction was significantly higher in tumors than in blood (p = 0.039).

Production of TCR beta cDNA used 400 to 650 ng total RNA together with a constant-region primer. Each TCR beta library was derived from three nested multiplex PCR rounds that employed slightly modified ARM-PCR. With TRBV1-TRBV30 forward primers and a C-beta reverse primer, the first two PCR rounds were run for around 10 cycles each. TCRdb independently ran MiXCR on the multiplex PCR reads; one entry per CDR3 protein. The top ten hold about 15% of the sample, which has hundreds of thousands of distinct CDR3 sequences, 50% to 75% seen once. Germline lookup yields CDR1 SQVTM and CDR2 ANQGSEA. The CDR3 loop spans 13 amino acids. The V and J ends lost 5 bases and 5 bases respectively, with 16 bases between them. This clonotype occurred many times. What it binds is not known. The source of the blood RNA was unsorted whole blood, and germline DNA was extracted as well.

Specimen: peripheral blood. The J gene is TRBJ2-7, the V gene TRBV29-1, with D maybe TRBD1 (6 bases). The origin of this receptor is a woman aged 25 to 39 with primary liver carcinoma and hepatitis B virus infection. The CDR3 spells CSVSEQGMNEQYF. The CDR3 coding sequence is TGCAGCGTTTCAGAACAGGGTATGAACGAGCAGTACTTC.